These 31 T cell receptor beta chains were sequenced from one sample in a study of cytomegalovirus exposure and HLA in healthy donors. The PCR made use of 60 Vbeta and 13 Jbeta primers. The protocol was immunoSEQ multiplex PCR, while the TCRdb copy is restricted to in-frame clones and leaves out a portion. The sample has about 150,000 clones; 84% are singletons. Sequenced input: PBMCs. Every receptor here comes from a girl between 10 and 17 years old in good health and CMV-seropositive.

The CDR3 loop is CASSQVSGSRNQPQHF. CDR3 nucleotide sequence: TGTGCCAGCAGCCAAGTTTCAGGGTCTCGCAATCAGCCCCAGCATTTT. The rearrangement uses TRBV4-2 and TRBJ1-5, with D maybe TRBD1 (5 bases). CDR1 is LGHNA, CDR2 YNFKEQ, per germline. Trimming shortened V by 1 base and J by 2 bases, and 12 bases separated the two germline ends. This CDR3 region has 16 residues.

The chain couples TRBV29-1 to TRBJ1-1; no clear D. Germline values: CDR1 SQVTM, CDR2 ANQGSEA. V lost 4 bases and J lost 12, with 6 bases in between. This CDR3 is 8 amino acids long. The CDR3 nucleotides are TGCAGCGTTGGACAAACTTTCTTT. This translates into CSVGQTFF.

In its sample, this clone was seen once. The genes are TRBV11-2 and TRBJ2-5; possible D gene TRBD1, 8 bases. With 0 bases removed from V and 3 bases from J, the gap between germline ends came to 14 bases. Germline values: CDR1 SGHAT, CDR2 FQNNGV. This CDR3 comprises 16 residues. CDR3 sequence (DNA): TGTGCCAGCAGCTTAGAAACAGGGGGGGTTGAAGAGACCCAGTACTTC. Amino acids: CASSLETGGVEETQYF.

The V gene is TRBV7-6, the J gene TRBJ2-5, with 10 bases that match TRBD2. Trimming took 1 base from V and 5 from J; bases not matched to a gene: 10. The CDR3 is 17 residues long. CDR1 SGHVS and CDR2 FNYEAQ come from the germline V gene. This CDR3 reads CASSLVASGGGMETQYF. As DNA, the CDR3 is TGTGCCAGCAGCTTAGTTGCTAGCGGGGGTGGGATGGAGACCCAGTACTTC.

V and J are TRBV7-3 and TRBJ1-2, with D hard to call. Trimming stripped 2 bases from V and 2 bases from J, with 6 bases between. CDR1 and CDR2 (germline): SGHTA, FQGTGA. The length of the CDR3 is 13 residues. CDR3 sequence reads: CASSLEANYGYTF. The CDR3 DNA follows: TGTGCCAGCAGCTTAGAGGCGAACTATGGCTACACCTTC.

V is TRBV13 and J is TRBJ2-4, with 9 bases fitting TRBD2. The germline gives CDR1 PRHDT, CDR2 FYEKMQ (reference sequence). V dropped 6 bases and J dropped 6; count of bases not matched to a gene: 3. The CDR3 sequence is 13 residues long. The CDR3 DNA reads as TGTGCCAGCAGTCATAGCGGGGGAAACATTCAGTACTTC. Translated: CASSHSGGNIQYF.

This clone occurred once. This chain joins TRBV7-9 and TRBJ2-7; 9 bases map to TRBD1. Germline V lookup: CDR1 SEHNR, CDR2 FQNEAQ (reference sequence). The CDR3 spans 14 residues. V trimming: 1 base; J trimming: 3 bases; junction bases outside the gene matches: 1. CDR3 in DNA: TGTGCCAGCAGCTTAGGGGGACAGGGCTACGAGCAGTACTTC. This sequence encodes CASSLGGQGYEQYF. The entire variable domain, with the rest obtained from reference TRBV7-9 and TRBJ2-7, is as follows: DTGVSQNPRHKITKRGQNVTFRCDPISEHNRLYWYRQTLGQGPEFLTYFQNEAQLEKSRLLSDRFSAERPKGSFSTLEIQRTEQGDSAMYLCASSLGGQGYEQYFGPGTRLTVT.

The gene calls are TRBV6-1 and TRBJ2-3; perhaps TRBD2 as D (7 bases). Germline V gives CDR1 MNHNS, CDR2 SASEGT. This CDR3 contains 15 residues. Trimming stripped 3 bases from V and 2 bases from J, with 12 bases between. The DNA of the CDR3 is TGTGCCAGCAGTGACTGGGGGGGGCCCACAGATACGCAGTATTTT. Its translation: CASSDWGGPTDTQYF.

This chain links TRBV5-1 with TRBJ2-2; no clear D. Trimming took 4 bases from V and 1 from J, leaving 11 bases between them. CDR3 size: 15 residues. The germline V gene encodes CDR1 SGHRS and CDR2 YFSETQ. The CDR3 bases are TGCGCCAGCAGCCTTCTAGAAGGGAACACCGGGGAGCTGTTTTTT. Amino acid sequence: CASSLLEGNTGELFF.

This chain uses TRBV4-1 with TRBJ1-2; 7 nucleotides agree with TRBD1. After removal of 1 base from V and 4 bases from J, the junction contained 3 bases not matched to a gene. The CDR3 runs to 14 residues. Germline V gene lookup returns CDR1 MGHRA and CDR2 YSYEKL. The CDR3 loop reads CASSQGGGLYGYTF. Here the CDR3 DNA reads TGCGCCAGCAGCCAAGGAGGGGGCCTCTATGGCTACACCTTC.

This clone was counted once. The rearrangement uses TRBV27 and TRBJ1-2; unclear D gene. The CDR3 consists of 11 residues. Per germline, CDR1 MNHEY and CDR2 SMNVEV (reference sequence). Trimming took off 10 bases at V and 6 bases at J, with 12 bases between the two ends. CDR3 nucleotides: TGTGCCATTCGGGCGGGCAATGGCTACACCTTC. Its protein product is CAIRAGNGYTF.

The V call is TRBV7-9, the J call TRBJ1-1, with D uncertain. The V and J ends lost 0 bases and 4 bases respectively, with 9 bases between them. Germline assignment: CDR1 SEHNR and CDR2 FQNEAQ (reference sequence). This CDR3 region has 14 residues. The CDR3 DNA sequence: TGTGCCAGCAGCTTAGCGCCGGAGGGCACTGAAGCTTTCTTT. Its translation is CASSLAPEGTEAFF. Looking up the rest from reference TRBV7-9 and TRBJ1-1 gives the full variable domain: DTGVSQNPRHKITKRGQNVTFRCDPISEHNRLYWYRQTLGQGPEFLTYFQNEAQLEKSRLLSDRFSAERPKGSFSTLEIQRTEQGDSAMYLCASSLAPEGTEAFFGQGTRLTVV.

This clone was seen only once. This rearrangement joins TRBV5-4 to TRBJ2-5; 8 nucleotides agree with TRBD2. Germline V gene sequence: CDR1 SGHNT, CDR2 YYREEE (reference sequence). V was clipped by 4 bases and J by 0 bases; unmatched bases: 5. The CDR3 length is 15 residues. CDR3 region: CASSAGGLDQETQYF. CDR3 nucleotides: TGTGCCAGCAGCGCGGGGGGCCTCGACCAAGAGACCCAGTACTTC.

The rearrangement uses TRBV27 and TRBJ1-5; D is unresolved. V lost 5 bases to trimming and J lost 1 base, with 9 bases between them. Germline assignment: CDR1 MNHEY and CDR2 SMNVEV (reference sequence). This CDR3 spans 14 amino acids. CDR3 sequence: CASSGGGSNQPQHF. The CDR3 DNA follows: TGTGCCAGCAGTGGTGGCGGAAGCAATCAGCCCCAGCATTTT.

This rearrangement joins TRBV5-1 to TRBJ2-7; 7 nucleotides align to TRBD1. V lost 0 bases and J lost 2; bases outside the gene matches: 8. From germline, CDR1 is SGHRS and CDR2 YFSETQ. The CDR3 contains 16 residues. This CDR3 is CASSLDGRGLAYEQYF. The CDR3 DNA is TGCGCCAGCAGCTTGGACGGCAGGGGGTTGGCCTACGAGCAGTACTTC.

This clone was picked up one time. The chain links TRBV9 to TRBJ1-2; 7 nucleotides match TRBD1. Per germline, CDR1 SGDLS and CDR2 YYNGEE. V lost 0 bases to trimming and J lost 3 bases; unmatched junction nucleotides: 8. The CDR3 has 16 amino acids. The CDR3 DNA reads TGTGCCAGCAGCGTAGCTGATGAAGGGACAGACTATGGCTACACCTTC. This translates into CASSVADEGTDYGYTF.

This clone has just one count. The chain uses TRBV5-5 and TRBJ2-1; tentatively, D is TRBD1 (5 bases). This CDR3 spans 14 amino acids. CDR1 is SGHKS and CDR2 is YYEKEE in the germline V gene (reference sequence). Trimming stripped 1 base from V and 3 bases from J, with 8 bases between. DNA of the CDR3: TGTGCCAGCAGCTTGTGGGGCCTCTACAATGAGCAGTTCTTC. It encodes CASSLWGLYNEQFF.

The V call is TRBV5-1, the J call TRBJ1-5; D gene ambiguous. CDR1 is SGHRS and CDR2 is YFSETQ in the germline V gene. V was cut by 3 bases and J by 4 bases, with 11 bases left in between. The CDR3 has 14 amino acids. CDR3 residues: CASSSVGGNQPQHF. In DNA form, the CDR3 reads TGCGCCAGCAGCTCTGTAGGAGGGAATCAGCCCCAGCATTTT.

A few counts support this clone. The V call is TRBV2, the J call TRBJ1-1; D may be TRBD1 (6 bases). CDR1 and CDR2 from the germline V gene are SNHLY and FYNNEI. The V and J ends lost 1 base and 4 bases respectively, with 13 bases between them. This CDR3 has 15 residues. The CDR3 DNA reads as TGTGCCAGCAGTGAAGAACAGGGACGATCCACTGAAGCTTTCTTT. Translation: CASSEEQGRSTEAFF.

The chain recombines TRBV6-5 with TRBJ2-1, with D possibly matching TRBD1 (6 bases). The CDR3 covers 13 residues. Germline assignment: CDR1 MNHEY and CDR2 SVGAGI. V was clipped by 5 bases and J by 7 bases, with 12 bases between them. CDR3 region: CASSLGQTNEQFF. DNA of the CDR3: TGTGCCAGCAGTCTTGGACAGACGAATGAGCAGTTCTTC.

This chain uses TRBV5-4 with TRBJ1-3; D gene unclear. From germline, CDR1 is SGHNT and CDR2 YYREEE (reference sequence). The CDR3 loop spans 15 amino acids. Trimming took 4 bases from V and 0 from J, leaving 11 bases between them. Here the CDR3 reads CASSPDSYSGNTIYF. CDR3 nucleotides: TGTGCCAGCAGCCCAGATTCTTACTCTGGAAACACCATATATTTT.

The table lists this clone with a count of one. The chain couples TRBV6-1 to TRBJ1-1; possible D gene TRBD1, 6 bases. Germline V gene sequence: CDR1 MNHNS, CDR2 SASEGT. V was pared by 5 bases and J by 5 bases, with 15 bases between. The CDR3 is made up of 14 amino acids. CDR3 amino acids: CASSYKGDHTEAFF. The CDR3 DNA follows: TGTGCCAGCAGTTATAAGGGGGATCATACTGAAGCTTTCTTT.

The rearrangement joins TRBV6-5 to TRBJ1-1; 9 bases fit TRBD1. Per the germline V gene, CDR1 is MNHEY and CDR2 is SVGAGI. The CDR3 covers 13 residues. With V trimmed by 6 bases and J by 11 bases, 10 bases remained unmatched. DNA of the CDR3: TGTGCCAGCAGAACCCGGGACAGGGCGTGGGCTTTCTTT. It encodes CASRTRDRAWAFF.

The CDR3 region is CASGGSTSYNEQFF. The CDR3 nucleotides read TGTGCCAGCGGCGGGAGTACCTCCTACAATGAGCAGTTCTTC. The chain has TRBV18 and TRBJ2-1; 7 bases fit TRBD2. The V and J ends lost 8 bases and 0 bases, in that order; junction bases with no gene match: 4. Germline loops: CDR1 KGHSH, CDR2 LQKENI. The CDR3 spans 14 residues.

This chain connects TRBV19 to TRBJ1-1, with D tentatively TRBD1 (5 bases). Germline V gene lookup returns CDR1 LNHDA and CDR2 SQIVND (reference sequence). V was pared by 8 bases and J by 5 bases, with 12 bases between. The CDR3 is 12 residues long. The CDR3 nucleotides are TGTGCCAGTGCAGGGTCTCGAACTGAAGCTTTCTTT. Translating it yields CASAGSRTEAFF.

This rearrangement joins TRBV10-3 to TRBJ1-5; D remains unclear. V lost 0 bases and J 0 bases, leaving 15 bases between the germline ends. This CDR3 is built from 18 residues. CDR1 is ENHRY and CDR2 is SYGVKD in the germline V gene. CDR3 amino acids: CAISESSPETHSNQPQHF. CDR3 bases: TGTGCCATCAGTGAGTCATCTCCAGAGACACATAGCAATCAGCCCCAGCATTTT.

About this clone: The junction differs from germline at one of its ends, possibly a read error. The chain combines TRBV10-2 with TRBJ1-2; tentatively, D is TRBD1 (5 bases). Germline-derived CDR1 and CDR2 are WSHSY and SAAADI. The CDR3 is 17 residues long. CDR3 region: CASSDRTVQGPHYGYTF. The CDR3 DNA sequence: TGCGCCAGCAGTGATAGAACGGTGCAGGGCCCTCACTATGGTTACACCTTC.

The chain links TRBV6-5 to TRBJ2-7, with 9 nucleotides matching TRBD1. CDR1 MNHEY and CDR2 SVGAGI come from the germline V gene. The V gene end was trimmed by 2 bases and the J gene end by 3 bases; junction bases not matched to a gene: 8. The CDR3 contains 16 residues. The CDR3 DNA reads TGTGCCAGCAGTTACGCCCCCCCGACAGGGGGCTACGAGCAGTACTTC. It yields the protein CASSYAPPTGGYEQYF.

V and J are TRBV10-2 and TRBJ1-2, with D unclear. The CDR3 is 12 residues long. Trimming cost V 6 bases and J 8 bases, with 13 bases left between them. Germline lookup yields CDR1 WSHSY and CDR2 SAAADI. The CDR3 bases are TGCGCCAGCAGATTGAGTGTAGTAGGCTACACCTTC. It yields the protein CASRLSVVGYTF.

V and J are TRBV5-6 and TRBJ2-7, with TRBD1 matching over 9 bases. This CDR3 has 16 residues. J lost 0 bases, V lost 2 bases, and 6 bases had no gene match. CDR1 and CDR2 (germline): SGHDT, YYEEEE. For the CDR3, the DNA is TGTGCCAGCAGCTTCGCGACAGGGGGGAGCTCCTACGAGCAGTACTTC. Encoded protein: CASSFATGGSSYEQYF.

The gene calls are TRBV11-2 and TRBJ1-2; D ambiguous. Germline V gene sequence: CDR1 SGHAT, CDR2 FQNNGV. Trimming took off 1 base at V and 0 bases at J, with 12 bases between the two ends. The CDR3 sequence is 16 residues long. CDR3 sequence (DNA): TGTGCCAGCAGCTTAGTAGGAGGATCAGCTAACTATGGCTACACCTTC. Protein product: CASSLVGGSANYGYTF.